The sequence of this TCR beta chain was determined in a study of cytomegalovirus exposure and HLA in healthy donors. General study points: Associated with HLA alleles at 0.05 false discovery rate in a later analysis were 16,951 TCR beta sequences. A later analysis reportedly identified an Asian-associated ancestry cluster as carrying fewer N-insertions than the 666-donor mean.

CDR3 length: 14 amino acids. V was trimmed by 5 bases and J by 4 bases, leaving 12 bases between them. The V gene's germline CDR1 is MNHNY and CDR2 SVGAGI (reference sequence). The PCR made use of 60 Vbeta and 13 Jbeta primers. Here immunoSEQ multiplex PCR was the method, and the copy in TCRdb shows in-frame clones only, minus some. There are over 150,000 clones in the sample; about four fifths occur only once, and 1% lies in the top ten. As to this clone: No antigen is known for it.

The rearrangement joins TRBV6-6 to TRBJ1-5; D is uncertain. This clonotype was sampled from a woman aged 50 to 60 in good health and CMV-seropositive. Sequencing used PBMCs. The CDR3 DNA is TGTGCCAGCAGTCCCCCAGGAATGAATCAGCCCCAGCATTTT. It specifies CASSPPGMNQPQHF.